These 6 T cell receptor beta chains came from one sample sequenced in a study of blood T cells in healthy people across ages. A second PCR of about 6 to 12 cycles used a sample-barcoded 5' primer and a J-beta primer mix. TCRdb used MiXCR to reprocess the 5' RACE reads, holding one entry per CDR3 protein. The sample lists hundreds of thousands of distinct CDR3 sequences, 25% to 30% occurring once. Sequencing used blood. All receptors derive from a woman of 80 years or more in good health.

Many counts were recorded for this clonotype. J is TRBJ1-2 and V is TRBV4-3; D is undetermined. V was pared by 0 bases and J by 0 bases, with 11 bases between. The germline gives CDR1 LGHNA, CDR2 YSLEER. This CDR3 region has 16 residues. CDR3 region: CASSQDWAIPNYGYTF. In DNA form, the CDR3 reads TGCGCCAGCAGCCAAGATTGGGCTATACCTAACTATGGCTACACCTTC.

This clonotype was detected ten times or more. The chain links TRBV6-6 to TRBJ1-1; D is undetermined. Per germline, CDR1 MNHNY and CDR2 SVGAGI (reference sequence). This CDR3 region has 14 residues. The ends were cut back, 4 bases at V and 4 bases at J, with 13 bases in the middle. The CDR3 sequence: CASSSPRRGTEAFF. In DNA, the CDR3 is TGTGCCAGCAGTTCCCCGAGACGGGGCACTGAAGCTTTCTTT.

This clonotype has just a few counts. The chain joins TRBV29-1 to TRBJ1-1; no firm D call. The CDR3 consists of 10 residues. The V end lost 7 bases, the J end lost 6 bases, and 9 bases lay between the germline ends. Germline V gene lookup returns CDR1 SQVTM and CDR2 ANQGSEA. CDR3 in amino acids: CSGQDAEAFF. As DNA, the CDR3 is TGCAGCGGTCAGGACGCTGAAGCTTTCTTT.

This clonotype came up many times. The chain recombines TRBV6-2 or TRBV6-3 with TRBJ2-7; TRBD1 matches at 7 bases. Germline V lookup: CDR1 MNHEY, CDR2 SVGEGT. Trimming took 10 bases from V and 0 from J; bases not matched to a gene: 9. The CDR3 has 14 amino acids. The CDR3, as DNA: TGTGCCACTACCCGGGACAGAAGCTCCTACGAGCAGTACTTC. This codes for CATTRDRSSYEQYF.

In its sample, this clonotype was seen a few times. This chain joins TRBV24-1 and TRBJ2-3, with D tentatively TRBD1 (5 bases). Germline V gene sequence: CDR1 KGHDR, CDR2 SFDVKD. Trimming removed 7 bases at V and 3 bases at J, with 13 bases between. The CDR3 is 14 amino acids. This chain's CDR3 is CATRQGVRTDTQYF. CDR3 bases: TGTGCCACCAGACAAGGGGTCAGGACAGATACGCAGTATTTT.

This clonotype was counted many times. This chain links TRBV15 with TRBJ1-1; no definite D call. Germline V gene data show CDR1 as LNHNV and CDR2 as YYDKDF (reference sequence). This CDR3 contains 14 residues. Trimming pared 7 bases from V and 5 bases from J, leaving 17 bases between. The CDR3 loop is CATKGSGGLTEAFF. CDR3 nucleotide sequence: TGTGCCACCAAGGGAAGCGGAGGGTTGACTGAAGCTTTCTTT.